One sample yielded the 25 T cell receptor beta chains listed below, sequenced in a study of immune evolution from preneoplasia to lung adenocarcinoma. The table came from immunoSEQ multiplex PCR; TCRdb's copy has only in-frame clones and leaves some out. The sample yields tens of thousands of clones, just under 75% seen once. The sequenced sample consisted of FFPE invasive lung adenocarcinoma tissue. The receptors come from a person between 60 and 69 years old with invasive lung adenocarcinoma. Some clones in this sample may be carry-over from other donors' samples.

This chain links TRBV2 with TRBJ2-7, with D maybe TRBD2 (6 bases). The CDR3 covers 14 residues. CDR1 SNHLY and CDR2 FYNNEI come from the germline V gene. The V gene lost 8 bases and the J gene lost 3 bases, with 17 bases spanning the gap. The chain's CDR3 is CASFRDSGSYEQYF. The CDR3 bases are TGTGCCAGCTTCCGGGACTCCGGTAGCTACGAGCAGTACTTC.

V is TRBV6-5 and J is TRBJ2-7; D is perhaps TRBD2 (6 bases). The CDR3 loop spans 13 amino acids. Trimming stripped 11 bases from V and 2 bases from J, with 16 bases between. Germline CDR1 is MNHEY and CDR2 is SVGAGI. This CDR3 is CAGPRLETYEQYF. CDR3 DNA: TGTGCCGGACCGAGACTAGAAACCTACGAGCAGTACTTC.

The CDR3 nucleotides are TGTGCCAGCAGCTTAACGACAGGGTTTCACTCTGGAAACACCATATATTTT. Translating gives CASSLTTGFHSGNTIYF. The V and J genes are TRBV11-2 and TRBJ1-3, with TRBD1 identical over 7 bases. J was trimmed by 0 bases and V by 2 bases; bases with no gene match: 7. Germline V gene data show CDR1 as SGHAT and CDR2 as FQNNGV. This CDR3 has 17 residues.

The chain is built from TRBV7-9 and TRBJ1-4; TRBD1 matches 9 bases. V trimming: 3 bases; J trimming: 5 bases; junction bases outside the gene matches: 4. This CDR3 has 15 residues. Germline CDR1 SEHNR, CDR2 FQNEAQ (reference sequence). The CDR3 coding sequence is TGTGCCAGCAGCTTGGTCGGGACAGGGAATGAAAAACTGTTTTTT. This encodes CASSLVGTGNEKLFF.

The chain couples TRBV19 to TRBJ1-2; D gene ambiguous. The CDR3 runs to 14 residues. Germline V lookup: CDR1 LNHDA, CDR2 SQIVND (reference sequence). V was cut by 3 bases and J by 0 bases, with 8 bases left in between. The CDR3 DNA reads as TGTGCCAGTAGTATTTATGGAGCTAACTATGGCTACACCTTC. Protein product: CASSIYGANYGYTF.

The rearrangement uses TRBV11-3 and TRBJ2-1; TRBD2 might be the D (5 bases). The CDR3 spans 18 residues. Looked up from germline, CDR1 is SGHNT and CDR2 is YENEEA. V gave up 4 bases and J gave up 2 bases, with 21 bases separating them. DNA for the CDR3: TGTGCCAGCAGCTCCGAGGGTTGGGCCGGCAGCACCTACAATGAGCAGTTCTTC. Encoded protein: CASSSEGWAGSTYNEQFF. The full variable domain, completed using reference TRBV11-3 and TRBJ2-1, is EAGVVQSPRYKIIEKKQPVAFWCNPISGHNTLYWYLQNLGQGPELLIRYENEEAVDDSQLPKDRFSAERLKGVDSTLKIQPAELGDSAVYLCASSSEGWAGSTYNEQFFGPGTRLTVL.

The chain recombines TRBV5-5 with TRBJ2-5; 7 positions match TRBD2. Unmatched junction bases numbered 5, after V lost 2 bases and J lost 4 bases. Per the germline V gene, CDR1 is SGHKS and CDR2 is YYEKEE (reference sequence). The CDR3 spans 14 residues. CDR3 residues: CASSLRTSAETQYF. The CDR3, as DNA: TGTGCCAGCAGCTTAAGGACTAGTGCAGAGACCCAGTACTTC.

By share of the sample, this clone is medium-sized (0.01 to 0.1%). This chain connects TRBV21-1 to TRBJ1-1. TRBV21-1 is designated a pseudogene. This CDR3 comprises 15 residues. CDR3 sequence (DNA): TGTGCCAGCAGCTGGGGTCGGATCTCTTACACTGAAGCTTTCTTT. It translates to CASSWGRISYTEAFF.

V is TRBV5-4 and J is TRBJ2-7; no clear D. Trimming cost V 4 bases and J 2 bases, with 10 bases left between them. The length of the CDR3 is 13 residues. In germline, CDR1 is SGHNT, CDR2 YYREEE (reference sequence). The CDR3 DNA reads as TGTGCCAGCAGCGAGGACCGAGCCTACGAGCAGTACTTC. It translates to CASSEDRAYEQYF. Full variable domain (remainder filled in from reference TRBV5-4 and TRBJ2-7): ETGVTQSPTHLIKTRGQQVTLRCSSQSGHNTVSWYQQALGQGPQFIFQYYREEENGRGNFPPRFSGLQFPNYSSELNVNALELDDSALYLCASSEDRAYEQYFGPGTRLTVT.

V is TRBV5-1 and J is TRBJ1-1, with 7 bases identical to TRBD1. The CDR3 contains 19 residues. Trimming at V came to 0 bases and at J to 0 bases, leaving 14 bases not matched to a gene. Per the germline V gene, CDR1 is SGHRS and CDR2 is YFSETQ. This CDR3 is CASSLGLKRGRFVNTEAFF. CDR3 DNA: TGCGCCAGCAGCTTGGGGTTAAAGAGGGGGCGGTTCGTGAACACTGAAGCTTTCTTT.

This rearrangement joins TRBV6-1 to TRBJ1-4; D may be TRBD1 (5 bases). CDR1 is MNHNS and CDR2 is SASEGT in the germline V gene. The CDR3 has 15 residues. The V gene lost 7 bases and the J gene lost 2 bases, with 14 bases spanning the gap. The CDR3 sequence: CASTPWGGTNEKLFF. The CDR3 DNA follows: TGTGCCAGCACTCCCTGGGGGGGTACTAATGAAAAACTGTTTTTT.

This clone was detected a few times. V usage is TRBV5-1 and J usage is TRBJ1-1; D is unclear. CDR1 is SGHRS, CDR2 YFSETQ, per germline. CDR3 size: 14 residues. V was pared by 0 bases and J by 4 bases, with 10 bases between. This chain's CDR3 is CASSLDSLSTEAFF. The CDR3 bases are TGCGCCAGCAGCTTGGACAGCTTAAGCACTGAAGCTTTCTTT.

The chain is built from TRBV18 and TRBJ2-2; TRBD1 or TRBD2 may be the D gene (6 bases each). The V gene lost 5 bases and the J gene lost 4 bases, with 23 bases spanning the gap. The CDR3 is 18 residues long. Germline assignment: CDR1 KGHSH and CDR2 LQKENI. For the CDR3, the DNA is TGTGCCAGCTCATACCGGCGAGGGGGAGGTCGTGGCACCGGGGAGCTGTTTTTT. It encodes CASSYRRGGGRGTGELFF.

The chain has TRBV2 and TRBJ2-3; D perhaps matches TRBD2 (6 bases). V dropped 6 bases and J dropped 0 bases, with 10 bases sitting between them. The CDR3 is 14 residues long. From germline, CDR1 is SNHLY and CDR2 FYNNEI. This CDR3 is CASRPGTSTDTQYF. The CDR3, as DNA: TGTGCCAGCAGGCCCGGGACTAGCACAGATACGCAGTATTTT.

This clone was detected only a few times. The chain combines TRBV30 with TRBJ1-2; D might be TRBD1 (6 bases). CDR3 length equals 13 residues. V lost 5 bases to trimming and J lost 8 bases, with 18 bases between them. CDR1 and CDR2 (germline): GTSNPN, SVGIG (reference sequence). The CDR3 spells CAWDSDGTKGYTF. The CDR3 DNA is TGTGCCTGGGACTCAGACGGGACAAAGGGCTACACCTTC.

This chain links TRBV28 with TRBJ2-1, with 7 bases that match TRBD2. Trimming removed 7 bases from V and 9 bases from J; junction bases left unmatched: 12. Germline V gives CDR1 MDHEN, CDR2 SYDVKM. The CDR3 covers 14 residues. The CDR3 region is CASTPGSPGGEQFF. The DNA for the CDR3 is TGTGCCAGCACCCCGGGATCCCCGGGGGGTGAGCAGTTCTTC.

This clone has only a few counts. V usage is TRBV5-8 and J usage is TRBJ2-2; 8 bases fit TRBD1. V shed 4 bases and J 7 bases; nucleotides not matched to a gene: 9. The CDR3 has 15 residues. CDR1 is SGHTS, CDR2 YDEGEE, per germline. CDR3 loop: CASSPRRTGRGELFF. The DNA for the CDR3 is TGTGCCAGCAGCCCCCGTAGGACAGGGCGCGGGGAGCTGTTTTTT.

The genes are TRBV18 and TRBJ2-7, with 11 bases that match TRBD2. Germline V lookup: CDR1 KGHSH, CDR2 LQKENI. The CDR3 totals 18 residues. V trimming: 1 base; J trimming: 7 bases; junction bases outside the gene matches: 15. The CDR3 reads CASSPLEASGRSSGEQYF. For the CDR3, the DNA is TGTGCCAGCTCACCACTTGAGGCTAGCGGGAGGTCCTCGGGGGAGCAGTACTTC. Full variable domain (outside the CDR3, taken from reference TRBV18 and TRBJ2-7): NAGVMQNPRHLVRRRGQEARLRCSPMKGHSHVYWYRQLPEEGLKFMVYLQKENIIDESGMPKERFSAEFPKEGPSILRIQQVVRGDSAAYFCASSPLEASGRSSGEQYFGPGTRLTVT.

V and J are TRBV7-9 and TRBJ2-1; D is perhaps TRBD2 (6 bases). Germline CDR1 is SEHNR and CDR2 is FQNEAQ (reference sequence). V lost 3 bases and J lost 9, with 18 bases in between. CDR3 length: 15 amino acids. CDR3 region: CASSFGGAVWGEQFF. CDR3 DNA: TGTGCCAGCAGCTTCGGAGGGGCCGTCTGGGGTGAGCAGTTCTTC.

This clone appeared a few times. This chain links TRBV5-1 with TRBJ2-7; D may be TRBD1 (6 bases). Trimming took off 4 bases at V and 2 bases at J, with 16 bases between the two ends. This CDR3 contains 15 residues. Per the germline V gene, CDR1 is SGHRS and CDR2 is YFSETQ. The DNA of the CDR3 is TGCGCCAGCAGCCCCCAGACAGGTGGGGCCTACGAGCAGTACTTC. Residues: CASSPQTGGAYEQYF. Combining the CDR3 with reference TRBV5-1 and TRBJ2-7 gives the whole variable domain KAGVTQTPRYLIKTRGQQVTLSCSPISGHRSVSWYQQTPGQGLQFLFEYFSETQRNKGNFPGRFSGRQFSNSRSEMNVSTLELGDSALYLCASSPQTGGAYEQYFGPGTRLTVT.

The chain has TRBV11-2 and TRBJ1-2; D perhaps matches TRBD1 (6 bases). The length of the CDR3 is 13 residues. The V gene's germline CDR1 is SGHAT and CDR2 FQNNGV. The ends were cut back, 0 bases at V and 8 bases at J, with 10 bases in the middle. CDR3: CASSLEQGRGYTF. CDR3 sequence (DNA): TGTGCCAGCAGCTTAGAACAGGGTAGGGGCTACACCTTC.

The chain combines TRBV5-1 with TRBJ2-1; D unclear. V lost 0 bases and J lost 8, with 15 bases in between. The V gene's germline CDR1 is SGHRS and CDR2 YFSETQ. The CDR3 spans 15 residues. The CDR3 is CASSLVGQVEDEQFF. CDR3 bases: TGCGCCAGCAGCTTGGTAGGGCAGGTCGAAGATGAGCAGTTCTTC.

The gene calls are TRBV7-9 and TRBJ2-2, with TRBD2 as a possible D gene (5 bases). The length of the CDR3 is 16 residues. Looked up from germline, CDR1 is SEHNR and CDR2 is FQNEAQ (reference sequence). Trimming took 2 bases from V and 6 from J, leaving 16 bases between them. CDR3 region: CASSLTGRQWAGELFF. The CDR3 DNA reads TGTGCCAGCAGCTTAACGGGAAGGCAATGGGCCGGGGAGCTGTTTTTT. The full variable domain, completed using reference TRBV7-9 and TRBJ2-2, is DTGVSQNPRHKITKRGQNVTFRCDPISEHNRLYWYRQTLGQGPEFLTYFQNEAQLEKSRLLSDRFSAERPKGSFSTLEIQRTEQGDSAMYLCASSLTGRQWAGELFFGEGSRLTVL.

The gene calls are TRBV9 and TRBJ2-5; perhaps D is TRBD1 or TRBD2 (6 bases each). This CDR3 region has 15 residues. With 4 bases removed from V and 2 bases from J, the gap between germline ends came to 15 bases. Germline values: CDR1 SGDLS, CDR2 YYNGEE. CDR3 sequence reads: CASSPGGHTQETQYF. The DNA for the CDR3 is TGTGCCAGCAGCCCCGGGGGACACACACAAGAGACCCAGTACTTC.

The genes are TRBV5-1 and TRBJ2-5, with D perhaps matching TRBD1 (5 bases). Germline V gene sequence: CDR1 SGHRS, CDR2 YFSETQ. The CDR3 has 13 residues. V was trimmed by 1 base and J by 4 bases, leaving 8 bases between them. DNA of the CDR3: TGCGCCAGCAGCTTGAGGCAGGGAGAGACCCAGTACTTC. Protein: CASSLRQGETQYF. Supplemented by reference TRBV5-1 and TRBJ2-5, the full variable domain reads KAGVTQTPRYLIKTRGQQVTLSCSPISGHRSVSWYQQTPGQGLQFLFEYFSETQRNKGNFPGRFSGRQFSNSRSEMNVSTLELGDSALYLCASSLRQGETQYFGPGTRLLVL.